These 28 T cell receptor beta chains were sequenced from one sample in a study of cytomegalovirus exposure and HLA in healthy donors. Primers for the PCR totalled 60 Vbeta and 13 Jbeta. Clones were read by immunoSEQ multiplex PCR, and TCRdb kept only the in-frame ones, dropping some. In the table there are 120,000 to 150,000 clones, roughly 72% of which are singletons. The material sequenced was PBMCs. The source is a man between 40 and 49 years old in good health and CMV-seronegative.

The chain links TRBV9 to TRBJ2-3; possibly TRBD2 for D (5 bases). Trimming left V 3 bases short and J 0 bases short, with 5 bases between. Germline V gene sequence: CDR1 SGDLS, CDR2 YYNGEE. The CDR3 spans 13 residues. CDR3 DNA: TGTGCCAGCAGCGGGACTAGCACAGATACGCAGTATTTT. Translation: CASSGTSTDTQYF.

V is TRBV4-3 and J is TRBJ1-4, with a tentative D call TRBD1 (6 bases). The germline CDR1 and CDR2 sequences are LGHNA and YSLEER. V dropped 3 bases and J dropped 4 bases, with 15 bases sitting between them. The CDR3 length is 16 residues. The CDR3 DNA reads TGCGCCAGCAGCCAGTTCCACAGGGAAATTAATGAAAAACTGTTTTTT. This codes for CASSQFHREINEKLFF.

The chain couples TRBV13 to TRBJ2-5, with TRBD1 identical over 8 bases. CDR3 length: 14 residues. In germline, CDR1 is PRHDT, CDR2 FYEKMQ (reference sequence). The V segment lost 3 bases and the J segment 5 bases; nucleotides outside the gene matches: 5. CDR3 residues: CASSFSGGRETQYF. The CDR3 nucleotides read TGTGCCAGCAGCTTTTCAGGGGGCAGGGAGACCCAGTACTTC.

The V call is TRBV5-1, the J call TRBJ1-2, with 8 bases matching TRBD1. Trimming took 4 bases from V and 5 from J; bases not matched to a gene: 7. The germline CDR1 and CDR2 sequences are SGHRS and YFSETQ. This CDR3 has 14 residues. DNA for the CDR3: TGCGCCAGCAGCACCGGACAGGGAGGGTATGGCTACACCTTC. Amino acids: CASSTGQGGYGYTF.

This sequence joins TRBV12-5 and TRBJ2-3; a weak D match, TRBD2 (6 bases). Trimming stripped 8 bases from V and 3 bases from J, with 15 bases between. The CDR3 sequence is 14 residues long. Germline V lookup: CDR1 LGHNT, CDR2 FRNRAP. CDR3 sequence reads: CASRRGGRTDTQYF. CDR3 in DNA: TGTGCTAGTCGGAGGGGTGGTAGGACAGATACGCAGTATTTT.

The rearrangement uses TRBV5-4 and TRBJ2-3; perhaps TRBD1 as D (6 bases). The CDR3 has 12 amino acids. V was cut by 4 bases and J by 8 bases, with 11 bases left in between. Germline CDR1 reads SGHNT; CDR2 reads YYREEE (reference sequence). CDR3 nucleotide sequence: TGTGCCAGCAGCCCCGACAGGCTTACGCAGTATTTT. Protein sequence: CASSPDRLTQYF.

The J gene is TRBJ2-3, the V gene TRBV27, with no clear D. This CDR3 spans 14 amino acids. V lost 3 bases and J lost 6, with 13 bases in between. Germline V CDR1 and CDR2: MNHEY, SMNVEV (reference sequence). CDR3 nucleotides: TGTGCCAGCAGTTTTCTTAGCAGCAAGGATACGCAGTATTTT. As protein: CASSFLSSKDTQYF.

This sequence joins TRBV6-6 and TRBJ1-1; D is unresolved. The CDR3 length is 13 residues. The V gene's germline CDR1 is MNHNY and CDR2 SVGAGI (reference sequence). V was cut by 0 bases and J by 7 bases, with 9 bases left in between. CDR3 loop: CASSYSRSVEAFF. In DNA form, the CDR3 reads TGTGCCAGCAGTTACTCTAGGAGTGTTGAAGCTTTCTTT.

The CDR3 protein is CASSDGGMDEQYF. As DNA, the CDR3 is TGCGCCAGCAGTGACGGCGGTATGGACGAGCAGTACTTC. The rearrangement links TRBV10-1 to TRBJ2-7; D is unclear. Germline assignment: CDR1 WNHNN and CDR2 SYGVQD (reference sequence). This CDR3 has 13 amino acids. V lost 3 bases to trimming and J lost 5 bases, with 11 bases between them.

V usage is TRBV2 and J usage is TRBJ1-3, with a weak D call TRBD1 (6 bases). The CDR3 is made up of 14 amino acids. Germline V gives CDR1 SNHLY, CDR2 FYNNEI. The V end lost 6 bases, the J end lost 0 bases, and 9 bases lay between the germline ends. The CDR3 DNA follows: TGTGCCAGCAGACGGGACATCTCTGGAAACACCATATATTTT. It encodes CASRRDISGNTIYF. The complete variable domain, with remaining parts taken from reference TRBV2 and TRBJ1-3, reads EPEVTQTPSHQVTQMGQEVILRCVPISNHLYFYWYRQILGQKVEFLVSFYNNEISEKSEIFDDQFSVERPDGSNFTLKIRSTKLEDSAMYFCASRRDISGNTIYFGEGSWLTVV.

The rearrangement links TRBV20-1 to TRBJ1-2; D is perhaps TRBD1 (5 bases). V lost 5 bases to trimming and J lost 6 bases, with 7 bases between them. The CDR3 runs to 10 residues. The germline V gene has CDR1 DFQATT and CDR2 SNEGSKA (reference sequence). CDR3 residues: CSASGNGYTF. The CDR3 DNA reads TGCAGTGCTTCAGGGAATGGCTACACCTTC.

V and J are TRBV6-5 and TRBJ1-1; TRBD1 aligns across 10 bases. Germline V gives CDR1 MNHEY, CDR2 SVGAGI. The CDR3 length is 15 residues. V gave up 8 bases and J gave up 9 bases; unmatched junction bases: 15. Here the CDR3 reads CASGNRDRGPEQAFF. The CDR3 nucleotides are TGTGCCAGCGGCAACCGGGACAGGGGACCTGAGCAAGCTTTCTTT.

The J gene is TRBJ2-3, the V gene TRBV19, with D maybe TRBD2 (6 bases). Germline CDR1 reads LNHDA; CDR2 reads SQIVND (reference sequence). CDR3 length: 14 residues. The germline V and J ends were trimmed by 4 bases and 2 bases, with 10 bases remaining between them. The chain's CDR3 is CASSNGLSTDTQYF. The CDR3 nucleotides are TGTGCCAGTAGTAACGGACTATCCACAGATACGCAGTATTTT.

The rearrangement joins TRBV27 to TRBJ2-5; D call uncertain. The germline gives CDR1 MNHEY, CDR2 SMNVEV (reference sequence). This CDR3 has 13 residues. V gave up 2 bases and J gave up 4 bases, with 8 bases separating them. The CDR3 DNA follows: TGTGCCAGCAGTTTACGAGTACGAGAGACCCAGTACTTC. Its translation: CASSLRVRETQYF.

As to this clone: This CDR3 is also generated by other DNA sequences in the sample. CDR3 nucleotide sequence: TGTGCCAGCAGCGTAGGCGGGGGCGAGCAGTACTTC. It specifies CASSVGGGEQYF. This sequence joins TRBV9 and TRBJ2-7, with 7 bases aligning to TRBD2. CDR1 and CDR2 from the germline V gene are SGDLS and YYNGEE. The CDR3 totals 12 residues. Trimming cost V 0 bases and J 6 bases; bases outside gene matches: 0.

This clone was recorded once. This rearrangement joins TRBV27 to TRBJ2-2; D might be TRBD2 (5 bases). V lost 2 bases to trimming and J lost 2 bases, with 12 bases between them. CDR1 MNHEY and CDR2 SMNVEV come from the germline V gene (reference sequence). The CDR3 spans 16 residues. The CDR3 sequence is CASSLHPGLNTGELFF. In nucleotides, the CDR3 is TGTGCCAGCAGTTTACACCCCGGACTTAACACCGGGGAGCTGTTTTTT.

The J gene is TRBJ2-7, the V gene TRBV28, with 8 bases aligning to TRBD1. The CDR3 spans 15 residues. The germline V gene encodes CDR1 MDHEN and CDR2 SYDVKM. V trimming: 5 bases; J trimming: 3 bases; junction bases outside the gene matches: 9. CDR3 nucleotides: TGTGCCAGCAGTAAACAGGACAGGGTGGTCTACGAGCAGTACTTC. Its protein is CASSKQDRVVYEQYF. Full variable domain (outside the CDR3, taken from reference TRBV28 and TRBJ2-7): DVKVTQSSRYLVKRTGEKVFLECVQDMDHENMFWYRQDPGLGLRLIYFSYDVKMKEKGDIPEGYSVSREKKERFSLILESASTNQTSMYLCASSKQDRVVYEQYFGPGTRLTVT.

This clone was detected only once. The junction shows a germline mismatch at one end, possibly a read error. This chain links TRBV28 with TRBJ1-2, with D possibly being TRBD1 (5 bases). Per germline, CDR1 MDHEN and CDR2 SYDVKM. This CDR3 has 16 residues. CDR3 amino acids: CASSRAIMEQDYGYPF. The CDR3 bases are TGTGCCAGCAGTCGAGCGATCATGGAACAGGACTATGGCTACCCCTTC.

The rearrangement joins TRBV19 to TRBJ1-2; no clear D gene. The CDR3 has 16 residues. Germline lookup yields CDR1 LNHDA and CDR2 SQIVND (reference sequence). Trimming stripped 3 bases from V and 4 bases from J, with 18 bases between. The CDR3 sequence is CASSIRRGQVAYGYTF. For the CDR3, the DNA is TGTGCCAGTAGTATCAGGCGGGGTCAGGTCGCCTATGGCTACACCTTC.

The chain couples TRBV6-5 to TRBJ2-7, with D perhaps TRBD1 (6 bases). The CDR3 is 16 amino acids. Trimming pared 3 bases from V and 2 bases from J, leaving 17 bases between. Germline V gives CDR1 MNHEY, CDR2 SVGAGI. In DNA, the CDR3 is TGTGCCAGCAGTTATCGAGGTCGGGCAGGGGCCTACGAGCAGTACTTC. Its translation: CASSYRGRAGAYEQYF.

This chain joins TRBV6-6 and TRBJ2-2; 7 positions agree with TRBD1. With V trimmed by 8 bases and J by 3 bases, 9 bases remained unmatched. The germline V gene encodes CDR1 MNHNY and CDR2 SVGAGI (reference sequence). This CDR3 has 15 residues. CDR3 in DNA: TGTGCCAGCCGGAAACAGGGGACGGACACCGGGGAGCTGTTTTTT. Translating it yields CASRKQGTDTGELFF.

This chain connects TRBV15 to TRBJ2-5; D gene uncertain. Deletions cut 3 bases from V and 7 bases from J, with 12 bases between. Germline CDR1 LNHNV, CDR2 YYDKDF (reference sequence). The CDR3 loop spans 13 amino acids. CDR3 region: CATSRELARTQYF. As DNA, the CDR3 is TGTGCCACCAGCAGGGAACTCGCTAGGACCCAGTACTTC.

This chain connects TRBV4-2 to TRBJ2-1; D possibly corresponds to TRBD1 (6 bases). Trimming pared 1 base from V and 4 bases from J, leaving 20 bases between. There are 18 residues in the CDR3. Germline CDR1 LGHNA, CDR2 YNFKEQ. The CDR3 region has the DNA TGTGCCAGCAGCCAAGGTAAGAGCAGGGGTTTACTATACAATGAGCAGTTCTTC. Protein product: CASSQGKSRGLLYNEQFF.

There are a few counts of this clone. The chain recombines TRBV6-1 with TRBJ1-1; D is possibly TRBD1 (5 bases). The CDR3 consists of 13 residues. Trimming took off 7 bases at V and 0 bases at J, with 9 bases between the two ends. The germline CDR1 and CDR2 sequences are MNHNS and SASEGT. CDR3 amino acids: CASTPRVNTEAFF. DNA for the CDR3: TGTGCCAGCACACCCAGGGTGAACACTGAAGCTTTCTTT.

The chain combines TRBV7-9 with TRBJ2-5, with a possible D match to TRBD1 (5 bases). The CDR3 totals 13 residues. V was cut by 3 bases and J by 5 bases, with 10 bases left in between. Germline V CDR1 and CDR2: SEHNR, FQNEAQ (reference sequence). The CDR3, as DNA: TGTGCCAGCAGCTTCAGGGTACGGGAGACCCAGTACTTC. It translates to CASSFRVRETQYF.

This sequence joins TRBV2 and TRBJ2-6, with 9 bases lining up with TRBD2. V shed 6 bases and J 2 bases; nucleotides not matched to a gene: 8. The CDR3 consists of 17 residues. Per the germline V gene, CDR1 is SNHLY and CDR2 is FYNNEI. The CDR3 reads CASSLAGRGAGANVLTF. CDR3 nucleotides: TGTGCCAGCAGCCTAGCGGGAAGGGGCGCTGGGGCCAACGTCCTGACTTTC.

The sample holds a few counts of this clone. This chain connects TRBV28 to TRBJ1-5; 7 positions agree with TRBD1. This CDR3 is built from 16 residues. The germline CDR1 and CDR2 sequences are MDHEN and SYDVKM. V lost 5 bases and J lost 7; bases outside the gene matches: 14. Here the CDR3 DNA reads TGTGCCAGCAGTCCAAGAAGACAGGGTGGTTTACAGCCCCAGCATTTT. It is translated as CASSPRRQGGLQPQHF.

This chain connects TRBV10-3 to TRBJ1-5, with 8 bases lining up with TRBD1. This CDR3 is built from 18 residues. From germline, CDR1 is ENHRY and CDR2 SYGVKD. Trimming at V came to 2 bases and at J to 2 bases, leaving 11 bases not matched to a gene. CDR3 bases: TGTGCCATCAGTGAGCCCCAAGGACAGGGAGAAGGCAATCAGCCCCAGCATTTT. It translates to CAISEPQGQGEGNQPQHF.